This T cell receptor beta chain came from a study of beta chain features in type 1 diabetes. Study at large: Examination spanned about 110 million sorted cells from all samples.

General observations from the study: Insertion counts at VDJ junctions were lower in type 1 diabetes patients, who also showed more deletions there. A moderate, significant TCRB CDR3 shortening appeared in type 1 diabetes across four CD4+ subsets.

What was sequenced were expressed TCRB transcripts, since all of the isolated RNA had been reverse transcribed. Assay: immunoSEQ multiplex PCR; the TCRdb copy retains only in-frame clones and omits some. The sample contains over 200,000 clones, approximately 10% of which appear only once. Germline CDR1 and CDR2: SGHNT and YYREEE (reference sequence). J gave up 4 bases and V 2 bases, and 9 bases lay outside the gene matches. The CDR3 spans 16 residues. As to this clone: Its antigen is still unknown.

This chain joins TRBV5-4 and TRBJ2-5; 9 bases agree with TRBD2. Sequencing was performed on naive CD4+ T cells from blood. The receptor was isolated from a man aged 25-45 years with type 1 diabetes. CDR3 region: CASSLRSNSGGETQYF. In DNA, the CDR3 is TGTGCCAGCAGCTTAAGGTCGAATAGCGGGGGAGAGACCCAGTACTTC.